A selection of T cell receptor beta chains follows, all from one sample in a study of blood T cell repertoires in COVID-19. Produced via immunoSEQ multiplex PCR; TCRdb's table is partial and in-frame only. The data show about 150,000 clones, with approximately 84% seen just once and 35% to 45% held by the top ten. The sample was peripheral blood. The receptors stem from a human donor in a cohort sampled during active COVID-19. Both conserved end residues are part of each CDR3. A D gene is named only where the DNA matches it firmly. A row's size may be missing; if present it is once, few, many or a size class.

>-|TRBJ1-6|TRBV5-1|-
TGCGCCAGCAGCTTGGACTGGTATAATTCACCCCTCCACTTT
CASSLDWYNSPLHF
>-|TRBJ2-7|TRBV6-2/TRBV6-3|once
TGTGCCAGCAGTTACGCGGGTGAGCAGTACTTC
CASSYAGEQYF
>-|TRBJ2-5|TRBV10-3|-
TGTGCCATCAGTGGCGTCGAGGAGACCCAGTACTTC
CAISGVEETQYF
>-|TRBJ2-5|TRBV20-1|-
TGCAGTGCTAACTGGCAAGAGACCCAGTACTTC
CSANWQETQYF
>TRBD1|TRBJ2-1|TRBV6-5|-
TGTGCCAGCAGGACGGACAGGGGGCTCGATGAGCAGTTCTTC
CASRTDRGLDEQFF
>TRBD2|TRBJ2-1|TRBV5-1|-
TGCGCCAGCAGCTTGGTGGCTAGCGGGAGAAATGAGCAGTTCTTC
CASSLVASGRNEQFF
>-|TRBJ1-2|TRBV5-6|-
TGTGCCAGCAGCTCCATACCACTTACGCGCGATGGCTACACCTTC
CASSSIPLTRDGYTF
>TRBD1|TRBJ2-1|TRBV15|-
TGTGCCACCAGCAGGTACAGGGGGCTTGCCTACAATGAGCAGTTCTTC
CATSRYRGLAYNEQFF
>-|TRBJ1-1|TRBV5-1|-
TGCGCCAGCAGCTTACAGGAAGCGAACACTGAAGCTTTCTTT
CASSLQEANTEAFF
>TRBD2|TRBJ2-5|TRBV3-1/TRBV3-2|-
TGTGCCAGCAGCCGACGGGGGGAAGAGACCCAGTACTTC
CASSRRGEETQYF
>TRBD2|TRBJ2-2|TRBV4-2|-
TGTGCCAGCAGCCCAACCTGGGGCGGGAGAGGCACCGGGGAGCTGTTTTTT
CASSPTWGGRGTGELFF
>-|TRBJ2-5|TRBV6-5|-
TGTGCCAGCAGTTCCGACAGTCAAGAGACCCAGTACTTC
CASSSDSQETQYF
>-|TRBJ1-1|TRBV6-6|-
TGTGCCAGCAGCCGTTCCCCGACAGCGAACACTGAAGCTTTCTTT
CASSRSPTANTEAFF
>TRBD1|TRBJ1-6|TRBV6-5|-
TGTGCCAGCAGTTCTCCCTGGGACAGGGGCAATTCACCCCTCCACTTT
CASSSPWDRGNSPLHF
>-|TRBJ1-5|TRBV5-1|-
TGCGCCAGCAGCTTGGGGGAGAATCAGCCCCAGCATTTT
CASSLGENQPQHF
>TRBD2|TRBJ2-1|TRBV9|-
TGTGCCAGCAGCCCAAGGGCGGGAGAAAAGGATGAGCAGTTCTTC
CASSPRAGEKDEQFF
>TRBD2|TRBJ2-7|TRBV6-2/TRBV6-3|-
TGTGCCAGCAGCCGAAGACTAGCCTCCATGGTCTACGAGCAGTACTTC
CASSRRLASMVYEQYF
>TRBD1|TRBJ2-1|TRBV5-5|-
TGTGCCAGCAGCAGAGCCTCCGGGACAGACTACAATGAGCAGTTCTTC
CASSRASGTDYNEQFF
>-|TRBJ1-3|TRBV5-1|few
TGCGCCAGCAGCTTGGAGCAGGGCTCTGGAAACACCATATATTTT
CASSLEQGSGNTIYF
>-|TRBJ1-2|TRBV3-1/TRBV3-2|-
TGTGCCAGCAGCCAAGGAGGGAGTGGTGGCTACACCTTC
CASSQGGSGGYTF
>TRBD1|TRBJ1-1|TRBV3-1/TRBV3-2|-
TGTGCCAGCAGCCGGGACAGGGCCAACACTGAAGCTTTCTTT
CASSRDRANTEAFF
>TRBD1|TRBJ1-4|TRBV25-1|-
TGTGCCAGCAGTGGACAGGGGGTAGGGGAAAAACTGTTTTTT
CASSGQGVGEKLFF
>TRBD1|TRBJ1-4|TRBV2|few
TGTGCCAGCAGTGATCCGGGACAGGCTAATGAAAAACTGTTTTTT
CASSDPGQANEKLFF
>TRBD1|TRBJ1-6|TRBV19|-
TGTGCCAGTAGTATAGTTCGGACAGGGACGACTCACTCACCCCTCCACTTT
CASSIVRTGTTHSPLHF
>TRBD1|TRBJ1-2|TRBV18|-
TGTGCCAGCTCAGAGGACAGGGACTATGGCTACACCTTC
CASSEDRDYGYTF
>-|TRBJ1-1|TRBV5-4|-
TGTGCCAGCAGCTTGGCCGAGCGTAATGAAGCTTTCTTT
CASSLAERNEAFF
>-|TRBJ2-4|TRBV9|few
TGTGCCAGCAGCGTAGGCGGAAAGGGGAACATTCAGTACTTC
CASSVGGKGNIQYF
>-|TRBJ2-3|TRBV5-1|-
TGCGCCAGCAGCTTTCTCGGGGAGTCAGATACGCAGTATTTT
CASSFLGESDTQYF
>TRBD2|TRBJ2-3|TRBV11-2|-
TGTGCCAGCAGCTTAGGAGGACTAGCGGGGGTCACGCAGTATTTT
CASSLGGLAGVTQYF
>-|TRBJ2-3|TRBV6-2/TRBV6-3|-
TGTGCCAGCAGCTCCGTATCAGATACGCAGTATTTT
CASSSVSDTQYF
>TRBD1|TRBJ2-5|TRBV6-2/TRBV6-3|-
TGTGCCAGCAACCCCGGGACAGGGGGCCAAGAGACCCAGTACTTC
CASNPGTGGQETQYF
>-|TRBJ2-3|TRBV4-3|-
TGCGCCAGCAGCCTAAGACGAGGGGGGGCGGATACGCAGTATTTT
CASSLRRGGADTQYF
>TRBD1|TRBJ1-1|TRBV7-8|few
TGTGCCAGCAGCTTAGCAGGGGGCGAAGCTTTCTTT
CASSLAGGEAFF
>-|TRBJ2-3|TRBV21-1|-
TGTGCCAGCAGCAAAAGGCAGGGTCCAGATACGCAGTATTTT
CASSKRQGPDTQYF
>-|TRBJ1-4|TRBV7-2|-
TGTGCCAGCAGCTTAGCGGGGGGACGGCTCCTAGGTGAAAAACTGTTTTTT
CASSLAGGRLLGEKLFF
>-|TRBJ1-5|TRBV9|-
TGTGCCAGCAGCCCTGGGGGGAATGGCAATCAGCCCCAGCATTTT
CASSPGGNGNQPQHF
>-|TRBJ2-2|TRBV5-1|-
TGCGCCAGCAGCTTGGGACTACTTAACACCGGGGAGCTGTTTTTT
CASSLGLLNTGELFF
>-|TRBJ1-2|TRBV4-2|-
TGTGCCAGCAGCCAAGATCAAAAACAGGGTGTAAGAGGCTACACCTTC
CASSQDQKQGVRGYTF
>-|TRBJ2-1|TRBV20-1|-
TGCAGTGCTGGTGGGCTAGCGAATGAGCAGTTCTTC
CSAGGLANEQFF
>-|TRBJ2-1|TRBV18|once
TGTGCCAGCTCACCACCGGCCGGGGGATCCTACAATGAGCAGTTCTTC
CASSPPAGGSYNEQFF
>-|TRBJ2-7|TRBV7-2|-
TGTGCCAGCAGCTTATCGCGAGGGGGTTCTTACGAGCAGTACTTC
CASSLSRGGSYEQYF
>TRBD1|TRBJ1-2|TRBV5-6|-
TGTGCCAGCCTATGGACAGGGACTAACTATGGCTACACCTTC
CASLWTGTNYGYTF
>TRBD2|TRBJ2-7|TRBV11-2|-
TGTGCCAGCAGCCCCACGGGGGCGGGGGGCCGCTACGAGCAGTACTTC
CASSPTGAGGRYEQYF
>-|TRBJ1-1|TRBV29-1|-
TGCAGCCCTCGAGGGTTGGGAAAAGACACTGAAGCTTTCTTT
CSPRGLGKDTEAFF